The 6 T cell receptor beta chains below come from one sample, sequenced in a study of T cell changes during pregnancy in multiple sclerosis. Some clones are missing from TCRdb's copy, which holds only in-frame ones; the method was immunoSEQ multiplex PCR. The sample gives 79,000 or so clones, under 95% of which show up once; around 1.8% is in the top ten. This material consisted of peripheral blood, taken in the first trimester of pregnancy. The source of these receptors is a female donor in good health, enrolled as a control in a pregnancy study.

This chain links TRBV7-2 with TRBJ2-3; TRBD2 agrees at 8 bases. V was clipped by 1 base and J by 5 bases; unmatched bases: 8. Germline CDR1 and CDR2: SGHTA and FQGNSA. The CDR3 is 16 amino acids. CDR3 nucleotides: TGTGCCAGCAGCTTAGTCTTCGGGGGGGCCGGAGATACGCAGTATTTT. It translates to CASSLVFGGAGDTQYF.

This clone appeared once. The rearrangement uses TRBV28 and TRBJ2-1; D call uncertain. CDR3 length: 13 amino acids. Deletions cut 2 bases from V and 9 bases from J, with 11 bases between. Germline CDR1 MDHEN, CDR2 SYDVKM. CDR3 sequence: CASSLEARFEQFF. CDR3 DNA sequence: TGTGCCAGCAGTTTAGAGGCGCGCTTTGAGCAGTTCTTC.

The chain couples TRBV7-9 to TRBJ1-2; tentative D call: TRBD1 (5 bases). The CDR3 consists of 11 residues. CDR1 SEHNR and CDR2 FQNEAQ come from the germline V gene (reference sequence). The V end lost 6 bases, the J end lost 4 bases, and 6 bases lay between the germline ends. The CDR3 coding sequence is TGTGCCAGCAGGCAGGGCTATGGCTACACCTTC. Amino acids: CASRQGYGYTF.

This clone has a single count. The gene calls are TRBV7-9 and TRBJ2-1; TRBD1 agrees at 9 bases. The CDR3 is 16 residues long. J lost 7 bases, V lost 5 bases, and 12 bases had no gene match. The germline CDR1 and CDR2 sequences are SEHNR and FQNEAQ (reference sequence). The chain's CDR3 is CASSLRDRELGNEQFF. CDR3 sequence (DNA): TGTGCCAGCAGCCTCCGGGACAGGGAGCTGGGGAATGAGCAGTTCTTC.

This chain joins TRBV10-3 and TRBJ1-6; TRBD1 is a possible D gene (6 bases). Per germline, CDR1 ENHRY and CDR2 SYGVKD. V lost 4 bases to trimming and J lost 10 bases, with 11 bases between them. CDR3 length equals 13 residues. This CDR3 is CAISGEGGSPLHF. CDR3 DNA: TGTGCCATCAGTGGGGAGGGGGGGTCACCCCTCCACTTT.

The chain has TRBV19 and TRBJ1-4, with TRBD1 matching over 7 bases. Germline assignment: CDR1 LNHDA and CDR2 SQIVND (reference sequence). The CDR3 contains 14 residues. Trimming cost V 8 bases and J 8 bases; bases outside gene matches: 11. CDR3 sequence reads: CASSADRAGEKLFF. CDR3 in DNA: TGTGCCAGTTCCGCCGACAGGGCGGGGGAAAAACTGTTTTTT.